Below are 15 T cell receptor beta chains sequenced from a single sample in a study of post-analysis software for immune sequencing data. Study findings and constraints: TRBV segments more frequent in patients than in controls numbered several and included TRBV5-6, TRBV5-1 and TRBV20-1.

Unique molecular identifiers were carried by the TCR beta cDNA libraries. TCRdb passed the PCR reads through MiXCR, listing each CDR3 protein once. The sample lists 400,000 to 500,000 distinct CDR3 sequences; more than 30% were seen once. These receptors' antigens are unknown. Source material: blood. These receptors were taken from a girl aged 2-10 years with multiple sclerosis.

The chain carries TRBV28 and TRBJ2-1; D remains ambiguous. The CDR3 sequence is 15 residues long. The germline CDR1 and CDR2 sequences are MDHEN and SYDVKM. CDR3 DNA: TGTGCTACCGAATTAGCCGGGCTCCCCTACAATGAGCAGTTCTTC. Its translation is CATELAGLPYNEQFF.

V is TRBV5-1 and J is TRBJ2-5, with D tentatively TRBD2 (5 bases). Germline values: CDR1 SGHRS, CDR2 YFSETQ. This CDR3 is built from 11 residues. Trimming left V 5 bases short and J 5 bases short, with 7 bases between. The CDR3 reads CASREGETQYF. The DNA for the CDR3 is TGCGCCAGCAGAGAGGGCGAGACCCAGTACTTC.

The rearrangement uses TRBV20-1 and TRBJ2-3; the D is unclear. From germline, CDR1 is DFQATT and CDR2 SNEGSKA (reference sequence). The CDR3 runs to 16 residues. Trimming shortened V by 0 bases and J by 0 bases, and 13 bases separated the two germline ends. The CDR3 loop reads CSARDLSRSSTDTQYF. In DNA form, the CDR3 reads TGCAGTGCTAGAGACCTCTCCCGGTCTAGCACAGATACGCAGTATTTT.

This chain links TRBV12-3 or TRBV12-4 with TRBJ2-3; 7 positions agree with TRBD2. Germline trimming cut 3 bases from V and 2 bases from J; bases unmatched to any gene: 5. CDR3 length equals 15 residues. The DNA for the CDR3 is TGTGCCAGCAGTTTTTTGGCGGGGGTCACAGATACGCAGTATTTT. It translates to CASSFLAGVTDTQYF.

The rearrangement links TRBV19 to TRBJ1-2; no clear D gene. The CDR3 covers 16 residues. CDR1 is LNHDA, CDR2 SQIVND, per germline (reference sequence). Between the trimmed V and J ends, which lost 8 bases and 2 bases, there was a span of 21 bases. The CDR3 sequence: CASLGRRQKINYGYTF. Here the CDR3 DNA reads TGTGCCAGTCTGGGCAGGCGCCAAAAGATAAACTATGGCTACACCTTC.

This clonotype occurred many times. V and J are TRBV29-1 and TRBJ2-7; 7 nucleotides line up with TRBD1. V trimming: 5 bases; J trimming: 1 base; junction bases outside the gene matches: 11. This CDR3 region has 15 residues. Germline V gene data show CDR1 as SQVTM and CDR2 as ANQGSEA. The CDR3 loop reads CSVSSGTEDSYEQYF. In DNA, the CDR3 is TGCAGCGTTTCCTCGGGGACAGAGGATTCCTACGAGCAGTACTTC.

This clonotype has a handful of counts. The chain carries TRBV10-3 and TRBJ2-7; D not resolved. The V gene lost 3 bases and the J gene lost 0 bases, with 6 bases spanning the gap. Germline values: CDR1 ENHRY, CDR2 SYGVKD. The CDR3 length is 13 residues. CDR3 nucleotide sequence: TGTGCCATCAGTGACCGCTACTCCTACGAGCAGTACTTC. Amino acid sequence: CAISDRYSYEQYF.

The genes are TRBV12-3 or TRBV12-4 and TRBJ2-5, with a possible D match to TRBD2 (5 bases). Trimming pared 5 bases from V and 2 bases from J, leaving 15 bases between. CDR3 length: 15 amino acids. CDR3 region: CASSQGLAEQETQYF. CDR3 nucleotide sequence: TGTGCCAGCAGTCAAGGACTCGCAGAACAAGAGACCCAGTACTTC.

The chain recombines TRBV20-1 with TRBJ2-3; TRBD2 matches 9 bases. J was trimmed by 1 base and V by 6 bases; bases with no gene match: 5. The CDR3 contains 14 residues. Germline V gene lookup returns CDR1 DFQATT and CDR2 SNEGSKA (reference sequence). The CDR3 here is CSAEREVGTDTQYF. The CDR3 DNA follows: TGCAGTGCCGAGCGGGAGGTCGGCACAGATACGCAGTATTTT.

This rearrangement joins TRBV6-5 to TRBJ2-4, with D hard to call. The end of the DNA is better explained by TRBJ2-7, so the J call may be wrong. The CDR3 totals 11 residues. Germline V gene sequence: CDR1 MNHEY, CDR2 SVGAGI. The CDR3 protein is CASGPSREQYF. The CDR3 nucleotides are TGTGCCAGCGGGCCATCCCGCGAGCAGTACTTC.

This clonotype was counted at least ten times. The J gene is TRBJ1-5, the V gene TRBV20-1, with 11 bases that match TRBD1. Germline V gene sequence: CDR1 DFQATT, CDR2 SNEGSKA (reference sequence). V lost 7 bases and J lost 12; bases outside the gene matches: 14. The CDR3 runs 14 residues. The CDR3 loop reads CSVPDRGQDMLQHF. CDR3 nucleotide sequence: TGCAGTGTACCGGACAGGGGGCAGGACATGCTCCAGCATTTT.

This rearrangement joins TRBV5-1 to TRBJ2-1; D not certain. The CDR3 is made up of 13 amino acids. V was cut by 4 bases and J by 8 bases, with 13 bases left in between. Looked up from germline, CDR1 is SGHRS and CDR2 is YFSETQ. CDR3 sequence reads: CASSRSSTDEQFF. In DNA form, the CDR3 reads TGCGCCAGCAGCCGGTCTTCTACGGATGAGCAGTTCTTC.

This clonotype was seen a few times. The rearrangement uses TRBV28 and TRBJ2-7; D is ambiguous. This CDR3 is built from 14 residues. The germline V gene encodes CDR1 MDHEN and CDR2 SYDVKM. The ends were cut back, 5 bases at V and 3 bases at J, with 14 bases in the middle. Here the CDR3 DNA reads TGTGCCAGCAGTCCAATGATCGGAGACTACGAGCAGTACTTC. This sequence encodes CASSPMIGDYEQYF. The variable domain in full, with the rest retrieved from reference TRBV28 and TRBJ2-7, is DVKVTQSSRYLVKRTGEKVFLECVQDMDHENMFWYRQDPGLGLRLIYFSYDVKMKEKGDIPEGYSVSREKKERFSLILESASTNQTSMYLCASSPMIGDYEQYFGPGTRLTVT.

The V gene is TRBV5-6, the J gene TRBJ2-1, with 7 bases aligning to TRBD2. The germline gives CDR1 SGHDT, CDR2 YYEEEE. V trimming: 4 bases; J trimming: 0 bases; junction bases outside the gene matches: 13. The CDR3 is 18 amino acids. CDR3 DNA: TGTGCCAGCAGCCAGGATTACAGCGGGGCACTCTCCTACAATGAGCAGTTCTTC. Its translation: CASSQDYSGALSYNEQFF.

The table lists this clonotype with a few counts. The CDR3 DNA follows: TGCAGCCCCTATGGGGCCGGGACAACGAGCACAGATACGCAGTATTTT. Amino acids: CSPYGAGTTSTDTQYF. V and J are TRBV20-1 and TRBJ2-3, with D perhaps TRBD1 (6 bases). The CDR3 totals 16 residues. Germline V gene data show CDR1 as DFQATT and CDR2 as SNEGSKA (reference sequence).